These T cell receptor beta chains were read from a single sample in a study of T cells after yellow fever vaccination. TCRdb independently ran MiXCR on the 5' RACE reads; one entry per CDR3 protein. The sample includes around 300,000 distinct CDR3 sequences, 13% seen only once; the top ten take about 0.51%. Material: CD4+ T cells sorted from PBMCs, obtained 45 days after the yellow fever booster vaccination. Source of these receptors: a man between 25 and 39 years old who received the YFV17D yellow fever vaccine. The CDR3 runs from the conserved cysteine through the conserved F or W. The D gene is left open where the match is weak. Size is omitted from some rows. Given values are once, few, many or a class for expanded clones.

clone_size | j_call | v_call | d_call | cdr3_aa | cdr3_nt
many | TRBJ2-3 | TRBV5-6 | - | CASGLVGSTDTQYF | TGTGCCAGCGGGCTAGTAGGAAGCACAGATACGCAGTATTTT
- | TRBJ2-7 | TRBV28 | - | CASQRYDSYEQYF | TGTGCCAGCCAGCGCTACGACAGTTACGAGCAGTACTTC
few | TRBJ2-5 | TRBV11-2 | TRBD1 | CASRHRKATGDETQYF | TGTGCCAGCAGACACAGAAAGGCGACAGGGGATGAGACCCAGTACTTC
- | TRBJ2-6 | TRBV24-1 | - | CATSDSGISGANVLTF | TGTGCCACCAGTGATTCTGGGATCTCTGGGGCCAACGTCCTGACTTTC
few | TRBJ2-7 | TRBV7-6 | - | CASSLEPSGGGGTYEQYF | TGTGCCAGCAGCTTAGAGCCCAGCGGAGGAGGAGGAACCTACGAGCAGTACTTC
few | TRBJ1-3 | TRBV29-1 | TRBD1 | CSVGDRAGNTIYF | TGCAGCGTGGGAGACAGGGCTGGAAACACCATATATTTT
few | TRBJ1-1 | TRBV11-2 | TRBD1 | CASSIYLVGTGGTEAFF | TGTGCCAGCAGCATATATCTCGTCGGGACAGGGGGCACTGAAGCTTTCTTT
- | TRBJ2-1 | TRBV7-9 | TRBD2 | CASSSLRAGGSYNEQFF | TGTGCCAGCAGCTCACTAAGAGCGGGAGGGTCTTACAATGAGCAGTTCTTC
- | TRBJ2-5 | TRBV5-1 | - | CASSLGALSETQYF | TGCGCCAGCAGCTTGGGTGCCCTTTCAGAGACCCAGTACTTC
many | TRBJ1-3 | TRBV12-3/TRBV12-4 | - | CASSRQFSTIYF | TGTGCCAGCAGTCGACAGTTTTCCACCATATATTTT
- | TRBJ2-2 | TRBV10-3 | - | CAISEGHGIGTGELFF | TGTGCCATCAGTGAGGGACATGGGATTGGCACCGGGGAGCTGTTTTTT
- | TRBJ2-2 | TRBV11-1 | TRBD2 | CASSPRYGTVAGTGELFF | TGTGCCAGCAGCCCTCGCTACGGTACGGTAGCGGGTACTGGGGAGCTGTTTTTT
few | TRBJ1-2 | TRBV5-6 | - | CASSLIWEAGYGYTF | TGTGCCAGCAGCCTGATTTGGGAGGCCGGCTATGGCTACACCTTC
few | TRBJ2-1 | TRBV4-3 | TRBD2 | CASSQLAPTSGRDNEQFF | TGCGCCAGCAGCCAACTCGCCCCCACTAGCGGGAGGGACAATGAGCAGTTCTTC
- | TRBJ2-7 | TRBV12-3/TRBV12-4 | - | CASSLGLYYEQYF | TGTGCCAGCAGTTTAGGTCTATACTACGAGCAGTACTTC
- | TRBJ2-5 | TRBV29-1 | TRBD2 | CSVGPSGDVAQYF | TGCAGCGTTGGTCCTAGCGGGGATGTGGCCCAGTACTTC
few | TRBJ2-3 | TRBV20-1 | - | CSARGRGDTQYF | TGCAGTGCTAGGGGCCGGGGAGATACGCAGTATTTT
few | TRBJ2-7 | TRBV29-1 | TRBD2 | CSVATSGEQYF | TGCAGCGTAGCCACTAGCGGCGAGCAGTACTTC
- | TRBJ2-7 | TRBV3-1 | - | CASSAEGIASYEQYF | TGTGCCAGCAGTGCCGAGGGGATAGCATCCTACGAGCAGTACTTC
- | TRBJ2-1 | TRBV6-2/TRBV6-3 | - | CASSLASTAYNEQFF | TGTGCCAGCAGCCTCGCGAGTACCGCCTACAATGAGCAGTTCTTC
- | TRBJ2-5 | TRBV12-3/TRBV12-4 | - | CASSTTTAGHSGTQYF | TGTGCCAGCAGTACAACCACCGCGGGACATTCGGGGACCCAGTACTTC
- | TRBJ2-7 | TRBV11-2 | - | CASSSWGRSYEQYF | TGTGCCAGCAGCTCCTGGGGCAGATCCTACGAGCAGTACTTC
- | TRBJ1-2 | TRBV30 | - | CAWSARQVENYGYTF | TGTGCCTGGAGTGCAAGACAGGTGGAAAACTATGGCTACACCTTC
- | TRBJ2-7 | TRBV6-2/TRBV6-3 | - | CASSYQPRHGKRHYEQYF | TGTGCCAGCAGTTACCAACCTAGACACGGAAAGAGGCACTACGAGCAGTACTTC
- | TRBJ2-2 | TRBV20-1 | - | CSADPGPYTGELFF | TGCAGTGCCGACCCCGGGCCATACACCGGGGAGCTGTTTTTT
- | TRBJ2-2 | TRBV6-2/TRBV6-3 | TRBD2 | CASRERESGELFF | TGTGCCAGCAGGGAGCGGGAGTCCGGGGAGCTGTTTTTT
- | TRBJ1-4 | TRBV20-1 | - | CSAWERNEKLFF | TGCAGTGCATGGGAGAGAAATGAAAAACTGTTTTTT
- | TRBJ2-2 | TRBV18 | - | CASSPRDLNTGELFF | TGTGCCAGCTCACCACGGGATTTGAACACCGGGGAGCTGTTTTTT
many | TRBJ2-7 | TRBV10-3 | TRBD1 | CAISANRDSSYEQYF | TGTGCCATCAGTGCAAACCGGGACAGCTCCTACGAGCAGTACTTC
- | TRBJ1-3 | TRBV29-1 | - | CSGRQGNTIYF | TGCAGCGGGAGGCAGGGAAACACCATATATTTT
few | TRBJ2-3 | TRBV15 | - | CATSRAWTASTDTQYF | TGTGCCACCAGCAGAGCGTGGACGGCTAGCACAGATACGCAGTATTTT